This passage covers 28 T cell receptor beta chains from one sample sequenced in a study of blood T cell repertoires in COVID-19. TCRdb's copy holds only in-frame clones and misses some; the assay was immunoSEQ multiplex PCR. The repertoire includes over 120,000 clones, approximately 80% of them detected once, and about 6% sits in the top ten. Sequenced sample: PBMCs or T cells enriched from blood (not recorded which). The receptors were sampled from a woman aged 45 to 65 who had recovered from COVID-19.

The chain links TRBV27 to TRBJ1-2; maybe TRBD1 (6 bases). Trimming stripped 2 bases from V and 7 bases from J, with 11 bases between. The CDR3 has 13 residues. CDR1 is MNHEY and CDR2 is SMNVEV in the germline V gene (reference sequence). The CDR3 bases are TGTGCCAGCAGTTTAGGGGGCGGGGGTGGCTACACCTTC. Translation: CASSLGGGGGYTF.

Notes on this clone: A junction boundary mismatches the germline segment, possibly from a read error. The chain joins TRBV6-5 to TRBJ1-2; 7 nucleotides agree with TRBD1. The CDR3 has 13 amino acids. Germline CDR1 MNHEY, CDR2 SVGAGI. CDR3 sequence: CASTGDLRYGYTF. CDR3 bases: TGTGCTAGCACAGGGGATCTACGCTATGGCTACACCTTC.

This CDR3 is CASRVGDTSGNTIYF. CDR3 DNA: TGTGCCAGTAGGGTTGGGGACACCTCTGGAAACACCATATATTTT. The chain employs TRBV19 and TRBJ1-3; weak D call: TRBD1 (6 bases). The CDR3 covers 15 residues. CDR1 is LNHDA and CDR2 is SQIVND in the germline V gene (reference sequence). V was pared by 6 bases and J by 0 bases, with 12 bases between.

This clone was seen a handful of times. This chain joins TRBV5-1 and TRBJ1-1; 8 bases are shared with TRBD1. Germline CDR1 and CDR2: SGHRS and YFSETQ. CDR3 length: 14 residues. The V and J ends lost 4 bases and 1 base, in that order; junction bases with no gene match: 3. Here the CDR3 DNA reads TGCGCCAGCAGCGCCGGGACAGGGAACACTGAAGCTTTCTTT. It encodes CASSAGTGNTEAFF.

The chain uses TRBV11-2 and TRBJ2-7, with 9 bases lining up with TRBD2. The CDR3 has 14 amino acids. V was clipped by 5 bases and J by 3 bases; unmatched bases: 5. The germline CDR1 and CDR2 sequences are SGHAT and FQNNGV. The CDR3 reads CASSKSTSGYEQYV. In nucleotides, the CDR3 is TGTGCCAGCAGCAAGTCGACTAGCGGCTACGAGCAGTACGTC.

The CDR3 here is CASSFSPGVSYEQYF. The CDR3 DNA sequence: TGTGCCAGCAGCTTCTCCCCGGGGGTCTCCTACGAGCAGTACTTC. The chain carries TRBV5-6 and TRBJ2-7, with TRBD2 as a possible D gene (6 bases). CDR1 is SGHDT, CDR2 YYEEEE, per germline. V was pared by 2 bases and J by 0 bases, with 12 bases between. This CDR3 region has 15 residues.

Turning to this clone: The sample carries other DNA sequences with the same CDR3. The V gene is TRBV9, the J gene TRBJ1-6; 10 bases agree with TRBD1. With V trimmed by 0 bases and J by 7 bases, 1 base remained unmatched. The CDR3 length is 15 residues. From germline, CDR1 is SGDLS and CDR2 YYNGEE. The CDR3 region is CASSVGQGANSPLHF. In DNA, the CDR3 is TGTGCCAGCAGCGTAGGACAGGGGGCGAATTCACCCCTCCACTTT.

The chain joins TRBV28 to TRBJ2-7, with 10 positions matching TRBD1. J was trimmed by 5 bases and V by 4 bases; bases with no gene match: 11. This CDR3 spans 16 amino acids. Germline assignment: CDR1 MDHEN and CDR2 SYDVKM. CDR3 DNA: TGTGCCAGCAGTTCACCTGCCGGGACAGGGGACCACGAGCAGTACTTC. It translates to CASSSPAGTGDHEQYF. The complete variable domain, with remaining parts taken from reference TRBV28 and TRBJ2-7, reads DVKVTQSSRYLVKRTGEKVFLECVQDMDHENMFWYRQDPGLGLRLIYFSYDVKMKEKGDIPEGYSVSREKKERFSLILESASTNQTSMYLCASSSPAGTGDHEQYFGPGTRLTVT.

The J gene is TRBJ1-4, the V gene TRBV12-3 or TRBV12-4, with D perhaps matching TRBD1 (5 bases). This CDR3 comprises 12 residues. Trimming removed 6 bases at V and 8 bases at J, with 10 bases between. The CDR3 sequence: CASSWGEEKLFF. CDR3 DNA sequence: TGTGCCAGCAGCTGGGGGGAGGAAAAACTGTTTTTT.

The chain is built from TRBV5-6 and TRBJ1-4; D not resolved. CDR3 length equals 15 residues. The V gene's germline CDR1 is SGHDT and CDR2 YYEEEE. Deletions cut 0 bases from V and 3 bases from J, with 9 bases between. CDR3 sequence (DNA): TGTGCCAGCAGCTTGGAGGTAGACTCTAATGAAAAACTGTTTTTT. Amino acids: CASSLEVDSNEKLFF. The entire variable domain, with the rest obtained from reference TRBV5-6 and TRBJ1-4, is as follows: DAGVTQSPTHLIKTRGQQVTLRCSPKSGHDTVSWYQQALGQGPQFIFQYYEEEERQRGNFPDRFSGHQFPNYSSELNVNALLLGDSALYLCASSLEVDSNEKLFFGSGTQLSVL.

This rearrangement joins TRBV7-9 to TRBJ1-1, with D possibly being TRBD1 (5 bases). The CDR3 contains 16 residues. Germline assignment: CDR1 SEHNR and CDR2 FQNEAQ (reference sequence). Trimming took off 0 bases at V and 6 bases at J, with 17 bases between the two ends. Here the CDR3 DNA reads TGTGCCAGCAGCTTAGCCCTAGGGGCGGGGATAGCTGAAGCTTTCTTT. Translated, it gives CASSLALGAGIAEAFF.

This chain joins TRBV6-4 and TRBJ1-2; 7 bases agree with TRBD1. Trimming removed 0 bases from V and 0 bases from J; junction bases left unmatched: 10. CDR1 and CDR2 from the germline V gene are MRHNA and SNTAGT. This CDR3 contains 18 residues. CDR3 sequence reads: CASSDSIARDRANYGYTF. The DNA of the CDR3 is TGTGCCAGCAGTGACTCGATCGCGAGGGACAGAGCTAACTATGGCTACACCTTC.

CDR3 amino acids: CASSQADRVRPHYEQYV. The CDR3 coding sequence is TGTGCCAGCAGCCAAGCCGACAGGGTCCGACCCCACTACGAGCAGTACGTC. This chain joins TRBV3-1 (or the pseudogene TRBV3-2) and TRBJ2-7, with TRBD1 identical over 7 bases. With 1 base clipped from V and 3 bases from J, the junction kept 12 bases outside the gene matches. This CDR3 spans 17 amino acids. The V gene's germline CDR1 is LGHDT and CDR2 YNNKEL (reference sequence).

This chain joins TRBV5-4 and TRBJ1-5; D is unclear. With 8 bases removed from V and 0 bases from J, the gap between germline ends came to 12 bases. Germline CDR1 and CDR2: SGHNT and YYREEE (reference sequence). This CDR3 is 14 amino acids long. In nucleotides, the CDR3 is TGTGCCAGTCACCGGTCCGGTAGCAATCAGCCCCAGCATTTT. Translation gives CASHRSGSNQPQHF. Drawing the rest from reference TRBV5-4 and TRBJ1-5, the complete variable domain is ETGVTQSPTHLIKTRGQQVTLRCSSQSGHNTVSWYQQALGQGPQFIFQYYREEENGRGNFPPRFSGLQFPNYSSELNVNALELDDSALYLCASHRSGSNQPQHFGDGTRLSIL.

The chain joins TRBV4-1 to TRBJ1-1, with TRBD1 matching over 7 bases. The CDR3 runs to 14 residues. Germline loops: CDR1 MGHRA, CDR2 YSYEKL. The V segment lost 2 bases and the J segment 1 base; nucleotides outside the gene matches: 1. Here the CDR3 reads CASSQWDRNTEAFF. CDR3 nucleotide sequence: TGCGCCAGCAGCCAATGGGACAGGAACACTGAAGCTTTCTTT.

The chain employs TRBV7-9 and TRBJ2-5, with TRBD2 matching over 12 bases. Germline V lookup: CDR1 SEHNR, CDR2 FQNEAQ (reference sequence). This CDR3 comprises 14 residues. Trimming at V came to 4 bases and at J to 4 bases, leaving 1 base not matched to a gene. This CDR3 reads CASSSSGGVETQYF. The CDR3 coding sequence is TGTGCCAGCAGCTCTAGCGGGGGGGTAGAGACCCAGTACTTC.

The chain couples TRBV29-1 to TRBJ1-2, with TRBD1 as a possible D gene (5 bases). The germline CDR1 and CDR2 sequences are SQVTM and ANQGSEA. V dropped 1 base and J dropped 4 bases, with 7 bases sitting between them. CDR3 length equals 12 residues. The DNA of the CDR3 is TGCAGCGTTGAAGCGGGGGTCTATGGCTACACCTTC. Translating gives CSVEAGVYGYTF.

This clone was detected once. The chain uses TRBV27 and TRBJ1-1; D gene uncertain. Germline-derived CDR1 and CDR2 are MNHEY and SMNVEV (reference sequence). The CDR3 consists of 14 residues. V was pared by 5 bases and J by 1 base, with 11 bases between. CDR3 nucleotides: TGTGCCAGCAGTAGCGGACGGACGAACACTGAAGCTTTCTTT. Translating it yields CASSSGRTNTEAFF.

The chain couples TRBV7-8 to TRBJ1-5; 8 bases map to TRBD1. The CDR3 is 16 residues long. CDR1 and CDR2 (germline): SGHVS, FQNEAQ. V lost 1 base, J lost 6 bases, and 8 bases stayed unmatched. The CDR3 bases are TGTGCCAGCAGCTTAGAACCCCGGACAGGGATTCAGCCCCAGCATTTT. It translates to CASSLEPRTGIQPQHF.

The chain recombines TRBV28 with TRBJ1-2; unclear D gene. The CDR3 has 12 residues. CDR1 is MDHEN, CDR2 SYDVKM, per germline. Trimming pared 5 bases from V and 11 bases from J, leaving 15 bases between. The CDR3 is CASSPDPEEYTF. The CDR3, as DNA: TGTGCCAGCAGTCCAGACCCTGAGGAGTACACCTTC.

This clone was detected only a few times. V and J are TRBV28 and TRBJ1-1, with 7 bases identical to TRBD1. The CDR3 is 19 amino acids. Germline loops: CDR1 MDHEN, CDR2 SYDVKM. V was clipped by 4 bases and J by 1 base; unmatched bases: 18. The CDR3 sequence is CASSYTTGTVELGNTEAFF. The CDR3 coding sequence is TGTGCCAGCAGTTATACAACCGGGACAGTAGAACTTGGGAACACTGAAGCTTTCTTT. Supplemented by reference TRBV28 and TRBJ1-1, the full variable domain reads DVKVTQSSRYLVKRTGEKVFLECVQDMDHENMFWYRQDPGLGLRLIYFSYDVKMKEKGDIPEGYSVSREKKERFSLILESASTNQTSMYLCASSYTTGTVELGNTEAFFGQGTRLTVV.

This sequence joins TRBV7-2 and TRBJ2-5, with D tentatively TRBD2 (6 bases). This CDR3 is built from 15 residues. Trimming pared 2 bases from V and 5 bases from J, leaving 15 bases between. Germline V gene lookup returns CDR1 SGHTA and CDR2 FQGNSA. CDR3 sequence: CASSLSSGVGETQYF. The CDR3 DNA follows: TGTGCCAGCAGCTTATCATCGGGGGTAGGCGAGACCCAGTACTTC.

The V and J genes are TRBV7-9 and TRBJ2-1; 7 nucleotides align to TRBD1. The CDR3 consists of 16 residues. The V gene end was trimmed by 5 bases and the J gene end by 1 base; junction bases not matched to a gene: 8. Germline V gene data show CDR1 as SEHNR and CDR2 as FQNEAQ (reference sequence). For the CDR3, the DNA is TGTGCCAGCAGCCCTCCCTGGGACAGATCCTACAATGAGCAGTTCTTC. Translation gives CASSPPWDRSYNEQFF. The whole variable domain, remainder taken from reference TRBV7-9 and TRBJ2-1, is DTGVSQNPRHKITKRGQNVTFRCDPISEHNRLYWYRQTLGQGPEFLTYFQNEAQLEKSRLLSDRFSAERPKGSFSTLEIQRTEQGDSAMYLCASSPPWDRSYNEQFFGPGTRLTVL.

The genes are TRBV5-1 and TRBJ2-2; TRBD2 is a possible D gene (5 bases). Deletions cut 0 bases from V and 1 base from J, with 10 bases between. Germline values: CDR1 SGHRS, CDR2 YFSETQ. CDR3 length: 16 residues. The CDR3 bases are TGCGCCAGCAGCTTGGCGGAGCGGATGAACACCGGGGAGCTGTTTTTT. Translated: CASSLAERMNTGELFF.

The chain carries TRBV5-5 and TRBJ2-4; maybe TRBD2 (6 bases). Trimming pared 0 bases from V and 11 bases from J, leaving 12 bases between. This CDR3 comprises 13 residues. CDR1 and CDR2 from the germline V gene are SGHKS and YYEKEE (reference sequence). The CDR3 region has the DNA TGTGCCAGCAGCTTGGAGATCTGGGGGGTTCAGTACTTC. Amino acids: CASSLEIWGVQYF.

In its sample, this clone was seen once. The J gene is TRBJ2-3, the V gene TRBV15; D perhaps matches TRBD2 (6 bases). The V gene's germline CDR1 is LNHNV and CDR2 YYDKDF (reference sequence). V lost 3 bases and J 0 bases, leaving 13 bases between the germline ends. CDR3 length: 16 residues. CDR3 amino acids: CATSRIRDLSTDTQYF. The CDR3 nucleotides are TGTGCCACCAGCAGGATCCGGGACTTGAGCACAGATACGCAGTATTTT.

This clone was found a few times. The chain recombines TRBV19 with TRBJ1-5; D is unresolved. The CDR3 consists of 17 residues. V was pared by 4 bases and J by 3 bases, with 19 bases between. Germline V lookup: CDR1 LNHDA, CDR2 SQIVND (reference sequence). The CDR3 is CASSSLGRRQTNQPQHF. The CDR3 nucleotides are TGTGCCAGTAGTAGTCTCGGCAGACGACAAACCAATCAGCCCCAGCATTTT.

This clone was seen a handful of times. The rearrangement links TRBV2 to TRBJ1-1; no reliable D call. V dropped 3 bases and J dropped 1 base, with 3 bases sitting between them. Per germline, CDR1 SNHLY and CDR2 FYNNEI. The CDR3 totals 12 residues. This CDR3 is CASSDRNTEAFF. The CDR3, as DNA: TGTGCCAGCAGTGACAGGAACACTGAAGCTTTCTTT.